Described below is a single T cell receptor beta chain sequence and its context. There is no known antigen for this receptor. Base qualities are not at hand, and no much larger clone is one base apart. RNA was extracted using the RNeasy kit, and roughly 0.5 to 1 ug of the RNA was reverse transcribed with random hexamers. The immunoSEQ multiplex PCR assay, which covers 54 Vbeta and 13 Jbeta segments, was used to amplify TCR beta CDR3 regions. PCR amplification bias was corrected using a synthetic template baseline for primer optimization and computational correction. As for how the authors treated the data: Reads were annotated to V, D and J genes according to IMGT and were analyzed with immunoSEQ Analyzer, with only productive sequences retained. Clonality was calculated as one minus the Shannon entropy normalized by log2 of the number of productive unique sequences. For each patient and control, public and private clones were evaluated within the 100 most prevalent clones. Clones were defined as Susac-specific if absent from the healthy and MS cohorts, from 1052 published viral clones and from other ImmuneACCESS disease sequences. Starting from the raw public reads, TCRdb applied fastp trimming at Q25, assembled clones with MiXCR and retained in-frame beta chains. Each record represents a unique CDR3 protein, reported with the most common genes and DNA among its rows. It is TCRdb's table, rather than the study itself, that gives the V and J calls and clone size. Present in this sample are about 210,000 distinct CDR3 sequences, over 85% of which were seen just once. The ten most abundant clones make up approximately 0.094% of the sample.

The sample comes from a study of CD8 T cells in Susac syndrome (dated by TCRdb to the late 2010s). Describing the broader study: Whether CD8+ T cell activation and differentiation in Susac syndrome was antigen driven was tested using repertoire sequencing.

Peripheral blood CD8+ and CD4+ T cells from healthy donors, Susac syndrome patients and multiple sclerosis patients were profiled by high-throughput TCR beta sequencing. Healthy donors were included as age- and sex-matched controls. Bulk CD8+ and CD4+ T cells were purified by magnetic negative isolation, while CD8+ TEMRA cells were enriched using FACS. Blood was drawn into EDTA tubes, processed within 24 hours, and PBMCs were isolated by density gradient centrifugation. PBMCs destined for TCR sequencing were cryopreserved in liquid nitrogen and later thawed in a 37 °C water bath. A purity of at least 90% was achieved for sorted or isolated CD4+, CD8+ and CD8+ TEMRA cells. The V end loses 7 bases and the J end loses 1 base, and a stretch of 10 bases separates them. CDR1 is given as SQVTM and CDR2 as ANQGSEA, both from the germline V gene. From cysteine to phenylalanine, the CDR3 is 12 amino acids long. The only DNA kept is the CDR3, 36 bases in frame from the first base.

The full study reports these points: The number of individuals in the TCR sequencing and HLA analysis was recognized as being relatively small.

This clonotype was obtained from a human donor in good health. Sequencing used CD4+ T cells from PBMCs. Rearrangement joined TRBV29-1 to TRBJ1-1, with the D gene too uncertain to name. The CDR3 region: CSASQRNTEAFF. The base sequence is TGCAGCGCCTCCCAACGGAACACTGAAGCTTTCTTT.